This T cell receptor (beta chain) is drawn from a study of T-cell memory formation after mild COVID-19. Study background: The TCR clusters were mostly specific to one donor.

5'RACE with constant-segment primers yielded barcoded, UMI-tagged TCR alpha and TCR beta cDNA libraries. Using its own MiXCR run on the 5' RACE reads, TCRdb lists one record per CDR3 protein. The table shows 470,000 or so distinct CDR3 sequences, with about 20% occurring only once. This clonotype turned up a few times. Antigen specificity is unknown. Study-level results: The appearance of some responding clones in pre-infection memory suggested that cross-reactive memory joined. Clones contracting across day 15 to 85 had a balanced CD4/CD8 profile; later expanding clones leaned CD4+.

The germline V gene has CDR1 SNHLY and CDR2 FYNNEI. The V gene end was trimmed by 6 bases and the J gene end by 7 bases; junction bases not matched to a gene: 6. There are 14 residues in the CDR3. The chain joins TRBV2 to TRBJ1-4; 9 bases are a match to TRBD1. The source of this sequence is an adult woman who had mild COVID-19 (a few samples of this study predate the infection). Cell type and time point are not known. The sample taken for sequencing was PBMCs or a T cell subset sorted from them (not recorded which). CDR3 nucleotide sequence: TGTGCCAGCAGAACCGGGACAGGGTCTGAAAAACTGTTTTTT. It is translated as CASRTGTGSEKLFF.